This entry features one T cell receptor beta chain sequence. CDR3 length equals 12 residues. V lost 0 bases, J lost 5 bases, and 5 bases lay in between. Germline V lookup: CDR1 SGHAT, CDR2 FQNNGV. This sample was included in a study of control samples from healthy donors and cancer patients. The protocol was immunoSEQ multiplex PCR, while the TCRdb copy is restricted to in-frame clones and leaves out a portion. This sample yields over 100,000 clones, of which 75% to 95% are seen a single time; under 3% belongs to the top ten. This receptor was identified in a man in his forties or fifties in good health. Source material: blood. V and J are TRBV11-2 and TRBJ2-7; D remains ambiguous. The CDR3 region is CASSLDRDEQYF. CDR3 sequence (DNA): TGTGCCAGCAGCTTAGATAGGGACGAGCAGTACTTC. Full variable domain (missing parts from reference TRBV11-2 and TRBJ2-7): EAGVAQSPRYKIIEKRQSVAFWCNPISGHATLYWYQQILGQGPKLLIQFQNNGVVDDSQLPKDRFSAERLKGVDSTLKIQPAKLEDSAVYLCASSLDRDEQYFGPGTRLTVT.